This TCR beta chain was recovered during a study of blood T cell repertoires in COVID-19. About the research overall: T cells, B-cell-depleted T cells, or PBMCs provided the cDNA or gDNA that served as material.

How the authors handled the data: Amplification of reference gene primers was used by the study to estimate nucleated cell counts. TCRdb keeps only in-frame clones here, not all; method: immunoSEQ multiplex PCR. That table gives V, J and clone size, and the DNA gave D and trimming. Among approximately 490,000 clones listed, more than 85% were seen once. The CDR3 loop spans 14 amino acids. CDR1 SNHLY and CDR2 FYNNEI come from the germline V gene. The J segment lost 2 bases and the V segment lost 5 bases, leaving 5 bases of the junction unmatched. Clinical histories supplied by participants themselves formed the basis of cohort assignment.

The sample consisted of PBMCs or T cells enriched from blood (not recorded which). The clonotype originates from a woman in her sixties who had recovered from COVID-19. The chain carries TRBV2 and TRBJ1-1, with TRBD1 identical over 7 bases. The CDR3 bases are TGTGCCAGCAGTACGGACAGGTTCAACACTGAAGCTTTCTTT. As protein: CASSTDRFNTEAFF.